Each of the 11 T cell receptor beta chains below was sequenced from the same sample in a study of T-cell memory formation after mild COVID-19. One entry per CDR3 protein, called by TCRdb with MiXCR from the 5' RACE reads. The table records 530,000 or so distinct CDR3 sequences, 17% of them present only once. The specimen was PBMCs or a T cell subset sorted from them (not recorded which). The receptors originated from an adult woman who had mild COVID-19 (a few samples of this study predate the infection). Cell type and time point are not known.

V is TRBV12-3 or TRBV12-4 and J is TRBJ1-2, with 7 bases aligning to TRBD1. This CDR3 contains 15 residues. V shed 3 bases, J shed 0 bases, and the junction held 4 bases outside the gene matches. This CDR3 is CASSFYGTANYGYTF. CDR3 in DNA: TGTGCCAGCAGTTTTTACGGGACAGCTAACTATGGCTACACCTTC.

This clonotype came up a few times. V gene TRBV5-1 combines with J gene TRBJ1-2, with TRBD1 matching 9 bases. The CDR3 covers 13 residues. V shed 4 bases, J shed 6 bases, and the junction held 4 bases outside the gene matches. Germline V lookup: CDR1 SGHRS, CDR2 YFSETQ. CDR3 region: CASSHGTGNGYTF. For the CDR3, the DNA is TGCGCCAGCAGCCACGGGACAGGGAATGGCTACACCTTC. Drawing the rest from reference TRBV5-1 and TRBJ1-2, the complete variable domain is KAGVTQTPRYLIKTRGQQVTLSCSPISGHRSVSWYQQTPGQGLQFLFEYFSETQRNKGNFPGRFSGRQFSNSRSEMNVSTLELGDSALYLCASSHGTGNGYTFGSGTRLTVV.

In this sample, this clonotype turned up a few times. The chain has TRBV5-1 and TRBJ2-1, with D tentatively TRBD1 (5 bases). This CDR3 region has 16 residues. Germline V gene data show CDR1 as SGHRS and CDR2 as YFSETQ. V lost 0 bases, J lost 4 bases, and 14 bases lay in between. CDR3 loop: CASSLAEGVFYNEQFF. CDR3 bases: TGCGCCAGCAGCTTGGCCGAAGGGGTATTTTACAATGAGCAGTTCTTC. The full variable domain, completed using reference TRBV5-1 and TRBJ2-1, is KAGVTQTPRYLIKTRGQQVTLSCSPISGHRSVSWYQQTPGQGLQFLFEYFSETQRNKGNFPGRFSGRQFSNSRSEMNVSTLELGDSALYLCASSLAEGVFYNEQFFGPGTRLTVL.

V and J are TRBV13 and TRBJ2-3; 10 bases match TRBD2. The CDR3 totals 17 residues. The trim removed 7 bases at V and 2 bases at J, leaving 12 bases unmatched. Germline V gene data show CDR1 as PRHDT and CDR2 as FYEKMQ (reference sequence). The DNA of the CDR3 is TGTGCCAGCACTCCCACCGGACTAGCGGCATACACAGATACGCAGTATTTT. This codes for CASTPTGLAAYTDTQYF.

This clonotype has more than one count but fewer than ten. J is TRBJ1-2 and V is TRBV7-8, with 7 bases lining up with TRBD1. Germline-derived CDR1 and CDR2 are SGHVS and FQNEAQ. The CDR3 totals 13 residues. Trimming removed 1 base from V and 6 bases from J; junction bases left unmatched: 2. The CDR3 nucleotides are TGTGCCAGCAGCTTAGAGGGGGCTGATGGCTACACCTTC. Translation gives CASSLEGADGYTF.

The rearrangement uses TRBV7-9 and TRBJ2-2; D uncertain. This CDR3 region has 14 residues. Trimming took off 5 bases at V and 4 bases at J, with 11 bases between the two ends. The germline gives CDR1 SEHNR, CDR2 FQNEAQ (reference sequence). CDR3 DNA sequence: TGTGCCAGCAGCCCTGCAGATCCCACCGGGGAGCTGTTTTTT. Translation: CASSPADPTGELFF.

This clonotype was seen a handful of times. CDR3 bases: TGCGCCAGCAGCCCGAGGGAGGGACCAGGGACCCAGTACTTC. It specifies CASSPREGPGTQYF. The J gene is TRBJ2-5, the V gene TRBV5-1, with TRBD2 matching over 7 bases. V shed 4 bases and J 7 bases; nucleotides not matched to a gene: 10. The CDR3 covers 14 residues. From germline, CDR1 is SGHRS and CDR2 YFSETQ. The full variable domain, rest sourced from reference TRBV5-1 and TRBJ2-5, is KAGVTQTPRYLIKTRGQQVTLSCSPISGHRSVSWYQQTPGQGLQFLFEYFSETQRNKGNFPGRFSGRQFSNSRSEMNVSTLELGDSALYLCASSPREGPGTQYFGPGTRLLVL.

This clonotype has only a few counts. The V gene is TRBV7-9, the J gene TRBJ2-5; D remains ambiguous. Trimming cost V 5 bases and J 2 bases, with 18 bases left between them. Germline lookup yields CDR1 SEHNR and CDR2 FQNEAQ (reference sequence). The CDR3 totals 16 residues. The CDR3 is CASSPAPPSLQETQYF. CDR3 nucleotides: TGTGCCAGCAGCCCCGCGCCCCCCTCGTTGCAAGAGACCCAGTACTTC.

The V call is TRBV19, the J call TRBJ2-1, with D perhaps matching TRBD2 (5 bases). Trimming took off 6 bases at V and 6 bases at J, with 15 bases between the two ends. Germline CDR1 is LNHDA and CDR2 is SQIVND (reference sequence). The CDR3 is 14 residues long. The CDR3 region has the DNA TGTGCCAGTAGCCCGGCGAGGGAAGGCAATGAGCAGTTCTTC. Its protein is CASSPAREGNEQFF.

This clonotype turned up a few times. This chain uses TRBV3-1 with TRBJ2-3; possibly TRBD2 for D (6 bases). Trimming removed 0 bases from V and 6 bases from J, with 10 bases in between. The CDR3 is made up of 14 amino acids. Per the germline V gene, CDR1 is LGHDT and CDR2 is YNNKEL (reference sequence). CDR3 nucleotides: TGTGCCAGCAGCCAAGATACGGGGAGGGATACGCAGTATTTT. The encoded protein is CASSQDTGRDTQYF.

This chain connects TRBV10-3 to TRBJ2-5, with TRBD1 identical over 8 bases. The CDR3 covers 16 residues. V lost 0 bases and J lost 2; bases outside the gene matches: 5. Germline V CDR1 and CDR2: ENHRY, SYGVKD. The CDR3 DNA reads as TGTGCCATCAGTGAGTCGATCCGGGACAGGCAAGAGACCCAGTACTTC. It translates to CAISESIRDRQETQYF.